Listed below are T cell receptor beta chains from one sample, sequenced in a study of lymphopenia after photon versus proton radiotherapy. Using immunoSEQ multiplex PCR, the repertoire was profiled, and TCRdb retains in-frame clones only, with some absent. The sample lists around 70,000 clones; about nine tenths were seen once. This specimen was peripheral blood, taken from a patient treated with photon-based radiotherapy. Source of these receptors: a woman between 40 and 50 years old with cholangiocarcinoma. The CDR3 runs from the conserved cysteine through the conserved F or W. The D gene is left open where the match is weak. Size is stated for part of the rows, as once, few or many counts, or as a class when the clone is expanded.

v_gene	d_gene	abundance	j_gene	CDR3nt	CDR3aa
TRBV28	-	-	TRBJ2-7	TGTGCCAGCAGCTTCTCCCGCAACTACGAGCAGTACTTC	CASSFSRNYEQYF
TRBV27	TRBD2	-	TRBJ2-1	TGTGCCAGCAGTTTGTCTAGCGGGAACAATGAGCAGTTCTTC	CASSLSSGNNEQFF
TRBV27	-	-	TRBJ1-2	TGTGCCAGCAGTTTAATGGGACACGGTGAGAGCTATGGCTACACCTTC	CASSLMGHGESYGYTF
TRBV6-5	-	-	TRBJ1-1	TGTGCCAGCAGTTACTCCGGGAGGAACACTGAAGCTTTCTTT	CASSYSGRNTEAFF
TRBV29-1	TRBD1	-	TRBJ2-5	TGCAGCGCCCTAGGACAGGCCCAAGAGACCCAGTACTTC	CSALGQAQETQYF
TRBV6-4	-	-	TRBJ2-3	TGTGCCAGCAGTCCTCAGTCTACCAGACTAGGGATGAATACGCAGTATTTT	CASSPQSTRLGMNTQYF
TRBV30	-	-	TRBJ2-7	TGTGCCTGGACTAGCAGTCGAGGCGAGCAGTACTTC	CAWTSSRGEQYF
TRBV7-3	-	few	TRBJ2-3	TGTGCCAGCAGCTCCCTCGGGACTCCGGGGGATACGCAGTATTTT	CASSSLGTPGDTQYF
TRBV6-1	TRBD1	-	TRBJ1-6	TGTGCCAGCATGTACCAGGGGGCATCGAGTTCACCCCTCCACTTT	CASMYQGASSSPLHF
TRBV5-6	-	-	TRBJ1-4	TGTGCCAGCAGCTTGGGAGCGGTCGGCTTGACTGAAAAACTGTTTTTT	CASSLGAVGLTEKLFF
TRBV30	TRBD1	-	TRBJ1-1	TGTGCCTGGGCGACAGGGCCGAACACTGAAGCTTTCTTT	CAWATGPNTEAFF
TRBV2	-	-	TRBJ2-7	TGTGCCAGCAGTGGAACCTACGAGCAGTACTTC	CASSGTYEQYF
TRBV19	-	-	TRBJ1-2	TGTGCCAGTAGTATCTCGAAAGGATATGGCTACACCTTC	CASSISKGYGYTF
TRBV27	TRBD2	-	TRBJ2-1	TGTGCCAGCAGTTTAACGGCGGGGGGCGGGCACAATGAGCAGTTCTTC	CASSLTAGGGHNEQFF